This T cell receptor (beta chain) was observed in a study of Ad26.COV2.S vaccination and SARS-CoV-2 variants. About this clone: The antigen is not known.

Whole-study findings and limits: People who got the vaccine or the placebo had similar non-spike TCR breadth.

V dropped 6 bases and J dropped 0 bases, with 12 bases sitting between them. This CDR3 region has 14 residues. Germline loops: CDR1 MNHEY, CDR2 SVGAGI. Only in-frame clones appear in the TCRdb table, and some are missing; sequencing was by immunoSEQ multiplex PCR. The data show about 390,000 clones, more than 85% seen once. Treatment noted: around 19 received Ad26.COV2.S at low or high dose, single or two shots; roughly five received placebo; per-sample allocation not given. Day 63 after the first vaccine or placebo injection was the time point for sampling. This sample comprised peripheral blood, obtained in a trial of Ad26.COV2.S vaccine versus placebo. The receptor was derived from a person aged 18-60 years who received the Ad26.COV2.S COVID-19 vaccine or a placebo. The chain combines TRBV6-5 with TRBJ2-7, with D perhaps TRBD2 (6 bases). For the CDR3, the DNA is TGTGCCAGCAGCATAGGGACTGGCTCCTACGAGCAGTACTTC. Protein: CASSIGTGSYEQYF.